What follows are 3 T cell receptor beta chains derived from one specimen sequenced in a study of blood T cells in healthy people across ages. Primed by a sample-barcoded 5' primer and a J-beta primer mix, a second PCR proceeded for about 6 to 12 cycles. TCRdb ran MiXCR on the 5' RACE reads and lists one entry per CDR3 protein. The sample lists about 1.4 million distinct CDR3 sequences; approximately 59% were seen once. Sequencing used blood. These receptors were collected from a young man in good health.

V usage is TRBV13 and J usage is TRBJ1-2; 9 positions agree with TRBD1. The J segment lost 6 bases and the V segment lost 5 bases, leaving 16 bases of the junction unmatched. Germline CDR1 and CDR2: PRHDT and FYEKMQ (reference sequence). The CDR3 is made up of 17 amino acids. CDR3 sequence reads: CASSPHPLTGGEDGYTF. DNA of the CDR3: TGTGCCAGCAGCCCCCACCCCTTGACAGGGGGAGAGGATGGCTACACCTTC.

The genes are TRBV4-1 and TRBJ1-6, with D maybe TRBD1 (6 bases). Germline V lookup: CDR1 MGHRA, CDR2 YSYEKL. The CDR3 consists of 17 residues. V lost 4 bases, J lost 0 bases, and 13 bases lay in between. The CDR3 loop is CASSPRQDSSYNSPLHF. The CDR3, as DNA: TGCGCCAGCAGCCCCCGACAGGACAGCTCCTATAATTCACCCCTCCACTTT.

V usage is TRBV27 and J usage is TRBJ2-3; possibly TRBD1 for D (5 bases). This CDR3 region has 18 residues. The V gene's germline CDR1 is MNHEY and CDR2 SMNVEV (reference sequence). V shed 2 bases and J shed 2 bases, with 20 bases lying between them. Here the CDR3 DNA reads TGTGCCAGCAGTTTAGTTCCCTCAGGGATTACTTTCACAGATACGCAGTATTTT. This encodes CASSLVPSGITFTDTQYF.